These 16 T cell receptor beta chains were all obtained from the same sample, sequenced in a study of T cell responses to AZD1222 COVID-19 vaccine. TCRdb keeps only in-frame clones here, not all; method: immunoSEQ multiplex PCR. The sample records some 120,000 clones, about 90% being singletons. The sequenced sample was peripheral blood, obtained on day 0 of AZD1222 vaccination. The receptors stem from an adult in good health.

The rearrangement joins TRBV11-2 to TRBJ2-1; D may match TRBD1 or TRBD2 (6 bases each). The CDR3 totals 15 residues. The V gene lost 3 bases and the J gene lost 6 bases, with 15 bases spanning the gap. Germline loops: CDR1 SGHAT, CDR2 FQNNGV. This CDR3 reads CASSFPAEGGNEQFF. The CDR3 bases are TGTGCCAGCAGCTTCCCAGCGGAGGGGGGCAATGAGCAGTTCTTC.

The V and J genes are TRBV7-2 and TRBJ1-2, with 8 nucleotides matching TRBD1. The CDR3 has 14 residues. Germline V gene data show CDR1 as SGHTA and CDR2 as FQGNSA. The junction had 5 bases not matched to a gene; V was cut back by 3 bases and J by 5 bases. For the CDR3, the DNA is TGTGCCAGCAGCTTCCCCGGGACAGGATATGGCTACACCTTC. It specifies CASSFPGTGYGYTF.

This rearrangement joins TRBV10-3 to TRBJ1-1; TRBD1 agrees at 8 bases. V gave up 4 bases and J gave up 3 bases; unmatched junction bases: 19. This CDR3 is 19 amino acids long. Germline V CDR1 and CDR2: ENHRY, SYGVKD. CDR3 loop: CAISGGSFGQGRIDTEAFF. In nucleotides, the CDR3 is TGTGCCATCAGTGGGGGCTCCTTCGGACAGGGCAGGATCGACACTGAAGCTTTCTTT.

This clone was detected only once. The rearrangement joins TRBV12-3 or TRBV12-4 to TRBJ1-2, with D uncertain. Trimming pared 2 bases from V and 5 bases from J, leaving 9 bases between. This CDR3 comprises 13 residues. The CDR3 loop reads CASSLRGSYGYTF. As DNA, the CDR3 is TGTGCCAGCAGTTTAAGAGGTTCTTATGGCTACACCTTC.

This chain uses TRBV6-5 with TRBJ1-2; D perhaps matches TRBD1 (6 bases). Trimming cost V 7 bases and J 5 bases, with 17 bases left between them. The CDR3 covers 14 residues. The germline V gene has CDR1 MNHEY and CDR2 SVGAGI. DNA of the CDR3: TGTGCCAGCATGGAGAATGGACAGACATATGGCTACACCTTC. Translation: CASMENGQTYGYTF.

The chain joins TRBV4-2 to TRBJ1-2, with D perhaps TRBD1 (6 bases). The CDR3 is 14 amino acids. With 5 bases removed from V and 2 bases from J, the gap between germline ends came to 12 bases. From germline, CDR1 is LGHNA and CDR2 YNFKEQ. CDR3 loop: CASSKDSGNYGYTF. The CDR3 DNA reads as TGTGCCAGCAGCAAGGACAGCGGCAACTATGGCTACACCTTC.

The chain joins TRBV7-9 to TRBJ2-5; 9 positions agree with TRBD2. Germline V gene sequence: CDR1 SEHNR, CDR2 FQNEAQ (reference sequence). The CDR3 covers 14 residues. Trimming cost V 2 bases and J 5 bases; bases outside gene matches: 3. In nucleotides, the CDR3 is TGTGCCAGCAGCTTAAGCCTAGCGGGGGAGACCCAGTACTTC. Protein sequence: CASSLSLAGETQYF.

The chain carries TRBV19 and TRBJ1-4; possibly TRBD1 for D (5 bases). The CDR3 has 15 amino acids. CDR1 LNHDA and CDR2 SQIVND come from the germline V gene (reference sequence). Trimming took off 7 bases at V and 0 bases at J, with 12 bases between the two ends. In DNA form, the CDR3 reads TGTGCCAGTATCAGGGCAGTATCAACTAATGAAAAACTGTTTTTT. Its translation: CASIRAVSTNEKLFF.

The chain links TRBV4-2 to TRBJ1-5; the D is unclear. V lost 0 bases and J 0 bases, leaving 6 bases between the germline ends. There are 15 residues in the CDR3. The germline V gene encodes CDR1 LGHNA and CDR2 YNFKEQ. The CDR3 sequence: CASSQETYSNQPQHF. Here the CDR3 DNA reads TGTGCCAGCAGCCAAGAGACTTATAGCAATCAGCCCCAGCATTTT.

This chain links TRBV5-4 with TRBJ2-5; D is unresolved. Germline-derived CDR1 and CDR2 are SGHNT and YYREEE (reference sequence). The CDR3 is 14 amino acids. Between the trimmed V and J ends, which lost 4 bases and 1 base, there was a span of 11 bases. The CDR3 is CASSLGILQETQYF. CDR3 bases: TGTGCCAGCAGCCTAGGGATACTCCAAGAGACCCAGTACTTC. Together with reference TRBV5-4 and TRBJ2-5, the CDR3 gives the full variable domain: ETGVTQSPTHLIKTRGQQVTLRCSSQSGHNTVSWYQQALGQGPQFIFQYYREEENGRGNFPPRFSGLQFPNYSSELNVNALELDDSALYLCASSLGILQETQYFGPGTRLLVL.

V usage is TRBV9 and J usage is TRBJ1-1; perhaps TRBD1 as D (5 bases). The ends were cut back, 3 bases at V and 4 bases at J, with 16 bases in the middle. The CDR3 runs to 15 residues. Germline assignment: CDR1 SGDLS and CDR2 YYNGEE. CDR3 bases: TGTGCCAGCAGCGGGGGCGAGGGGAGGGCCACTGAAGCTTTCTTT. This codes for CASSGGEGRATEAFF.

The chain uses TRBV5-1 and TRBJ2-1; the D gene is possibly TRBD2 (7 bases). The CDR3 loop spans 16 amino acids. The V end lost 1 base, the J end lost 3 bases, and 14 bases lay between the germline ends. CDR1 SGHRS and CDR2 YFSETQ come from the germline V gene. The CDR3 loop is CASSLRPGGVYNEQFF. The CDR3 DNA follows: TGCGCCAGCAGCTTGAGGCCGGGGGGCGTCTACAATGAGCAGTTCTTC.

CDR3: CASRGSGNTIYF. The CDR3 coding sequence is TGTGCCAGCAGGGGCTCTGGAAACACCATATATTTT. The gene calls are TRBV28 and TRBJ1-3; D gene unclear. V dropped 6 bases and J dropped 0 bases, with 3 bases sitting between them. Germline values: CDR1 MDHEN, CDR2 SYDVKM. There are 12 residues in the CDR3.

This chain connects TRBV12-2 to TRBJ2-3; TRBD2 is the table's D call and was not checked against the DNA. TRBV12-2 is classified as a pseudogene. The CDR3 is made up of 19 amino acids. DNA for the CDR3: TGTGCAAGTCGCTTAATTCTTTTAGCGCGACTCTATACCACAGATACGCAGTATTTT. Encoded protein: CASRLILLARLYTTDTQYF.

The chain carries TRBV30 and TRBJ1-5; D is possibly TRBD1 (5 bases). CDR3 length equals 13 residues. Germline CDR1 is GTSNPN and CDR2 is SVGIG (reference sequence). The germline V and J ends were trimmed by 5 bases and 3 bases, with 11 bases remaining between them. CDR3 protein: CAWGYRTNQPQHF. The CDR3 DNA follows: TGTGCCTGGGGTTACAGGACCAATCAGCCCCAGCATTTT.

The chain has TRBV6-5 and TRBJ1-2, with unresolved D. Germline loops: CDR1 MNHEY, CDR2 SVGAGI. V gave up 0 bases and J gave up 4 bases, with 12 bases separating them. The CDR3 has 15 amino acids. In DNA, the CDR3 is TGTGCCAGCAGTTACTCGAGTTGGGGTGGCTATGGCTACACCTTC. This sequence encodes CASSYSSWGGYGYTF.